These T cell receptor beta chains were read from a single sample in a study of blood T cell repertoires in COVID-19. Profiling relied on immunoSEQ multiplex PCR, and the TCRdb table lists in-frame clones only, not all of them. The table has approximately 270,000 clones, 85% to 90% seen once. The sample comprised peripheral blood. These receptors all stem from a man aged 25 to 40 with acute or convalescent COVID-19. The CDR3 runs from the conserved cysteine through the conserved F or W. Fields, in order: J gene, V gene, clone size, D gene, CDR3 DNA, CDR3 protein. The D gene is left open where the match is weak. Clone size is not always given. Where it is, it says once, few, many or a class for expanded clones.

j_call: TRBJ1-5; v_call: TRBV2; clone_size: NA; d_call: NA; cdr3_nt: TGTGCCAGCAGTGAAGGTTCGGTGTATCAGCCCCAGCATTTT; cdr3_aa: CASSEGSVYQPQHF
j_call: TRBJ1-6; v_call: TRBV30; clone_size: NA; d_call: TRBD1; cdr3_nt: TGTGCCTGGAGGAATGACAGGGGGCGGTCACCCCTCCACTTT; cdr3_aa: CAWRNDRGRSPLHF
j_call: TRBJ1-4; v_call: TRBV5-1; clone_size: few; d_call: NA; cdr3_nt: TGCGCCAGCAGGGGTAGTGTCAGCGGTAATGAAAAACTGTTTTTT; cdr3_aa: CASRGSVSGNEKLFF
j_call: TRBJ2-3; v_call: TRBV18; clone_size: once; d_call: NA; cdr3_nt: TGTGCCAGCTCACCACAGGGGCCGACAGATACGCAGTATTTT; cdr3_aa: CASSPQGPTDTQYF
j_call: TRBJ1-5; v_call: TRBV18; clone_size: once; d_call: NA; cdr3_nt: TGTGCCAGCTCAAACAGGGTTAGGGGTAATCAGCCCCAGCATTTT; cdr3_aa: CASSNRVRGNQPQHF
j_call: TRBJ2-4; v_call: TRBV30; clone_size: NA; d_call: NA; cdr3_nt: TGTGCCTGGAGTTCGGCCGGGGACATTCAGTACTTC; cdr3_aa: CAWSSAGDIQYF
j_call: TRBJ2-5; v_call: TRBV5-1; clone_size: NA; d_call: NA; cdr3_nt: TGCGCCAGCAGCCCACGCGGTGGAGAGACCCAGTACTTC; cdr3_aa: CASSPRGGETQYF
j_call: TRBJ1-1; v_call: TRBV10-1; clone_size: NA; d_call: NA; cdr3_nt: TGCGCCAGCAGTGAAAGCCGTGGGGGCAACACTGAAGCTTTCTTT; cdr3_aa: CASSESRGGNTEAFF
j_call: TRBJ2-5; v_call: TRBV6-6; clone_size: NA; d_call: NA; cdr3_nt: TGTGCCAGCAGTCCCCGCCGGACAATGAGGACCCAGAAGAAAGAGACCCAGTACTTC; cdr3_aa: CASSPRRTMRTQKKETQYF
j_call: TRBJ1-6; v_call: TRBV27; clone_size: NA; d_call: NA; cdr3_nt: TGTGCCAGCAGTTTAAGGTGTTGGGCAGAGAACTGTTCACCCCTCCACTTT; cdr3_aa: CASSLRCWAENCSPLHF
j_call: TRBJ2-7; v_call: TRBV7-9; clone_size: NA; d_call: TRBD1; cdr3_nt: TGTGCCAGCAGCTTTGGGACAGGGGCGAGACCTAGCTCCTACGAGCAGTACTTC; cdr3_aa: CASSFGTGARPSSYEQYF
j_call: TRBJ1-3; v_call: TRBV11-2; clone_size: NA; d_call: TRBD1; cdr3_nt: TGTGCCAGCAACCAGGGGGCGGGTGGAAACACCATATATTTT; cdr3_aa: CASNQGAGGNTIYF
j_call: TRBJ1-4; v_call: TRBV18; clone_size: NA; d_call: NA; cdr3_nt: TGTGCCAGCTCACCAAATGGACAGACAACTAATGAAAAACTGTTTTTT; cdr3_aa: CASSPNGQTTNEKLFF
j_call: TRBJ2-1; v_call: TRBV3-1/TRBV3-2; clone_size: NA; d_call: NA; cdr3_nt: TGTGCCAGCAGCACATGGGACAACTCCTACAATGAGCAGTTCTTC; cdr3_aa: CASSTWDNSYNEQFF
j_call: TRBJ1-1; v_call: TRBV6-6; clone_size: NA; d_call: NA; cdr3_nt: TGTGCCAGCAGTTACTCGGCGAACACTGAAGCTTTCTTT; cdr3_aa: CASSYSANTEAFF
j_call: TRBJ1-6; v_call: TRBV9; clone_size: once; d_call: NA; cdr3_nt: TGTGCCAGCAGCCCCCGCGAGAGCCCCACGAACCCCCTCCACTTT; cdr3_aa: CASSPRESPTNPLHF
j_call: TRBJ2-6; v_call: TRBV7-8; clone_size: NA; d_call: TRBD1; cdr3_nt: TGTGCCAGCAGCTTAGACGGGACAGGTATATCCGGGGCCAACGTCCTGACTTTC; cdr3_aa: CASSLDGTGISGANVLTF
j_call: TRBJ2-3; v_call: TRBV27; clone_size: NA; d_call: NA; cdr3_nt: TGTGCCAGCAGTTCAGGGAAAAGCACAGATACGCAGTATTTT; cdr3_aa: CASSSGKSTDTQYF